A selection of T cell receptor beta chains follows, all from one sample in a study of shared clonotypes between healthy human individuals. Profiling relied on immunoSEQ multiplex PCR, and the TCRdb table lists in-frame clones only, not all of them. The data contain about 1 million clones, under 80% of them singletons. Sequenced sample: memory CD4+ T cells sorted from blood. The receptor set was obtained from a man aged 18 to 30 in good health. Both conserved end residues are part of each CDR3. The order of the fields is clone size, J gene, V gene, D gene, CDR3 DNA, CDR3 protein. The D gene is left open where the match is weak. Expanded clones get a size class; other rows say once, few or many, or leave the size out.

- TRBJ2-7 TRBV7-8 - TGTGCCAGCAGCTCAGAGGTCCGGTACGAGCAGTACTTC CASSSEVRYEQYF
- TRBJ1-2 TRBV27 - TGTGCCAGCAGTTTAAGCGGCTATGGCTACACCTTC CASSLSGYGYTF
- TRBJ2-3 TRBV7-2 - TGTGCCAGCAGCATAGGAAGGGGCCCAGATACGCAGTATTTT CASSIGRGPDTQYF
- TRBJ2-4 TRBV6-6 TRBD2 TGTGCCAGCCGCGGACTAGTTTTAGCCAAAAACATTCAGTACTTC CASRGLVLAKNIQYF
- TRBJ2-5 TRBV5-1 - TGCGCCAGCAGCTTTTCCAGCCGGGAGCAAGAGACCCAGTACTTC CASSFSSREQETQYF
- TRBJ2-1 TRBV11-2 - TGTGCCAGCGAACTACTGAATGAGCAGTTCTTC CASELLNEQFF
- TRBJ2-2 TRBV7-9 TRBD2 TGTGCCAGCAGGACCGGACTAGCGGGGGGAATCACCGGGGAGCTGTTTTTT CASRTGLAGGITGELFF
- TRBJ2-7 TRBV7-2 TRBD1 TGTGCCAGCAGCTTAGTAGCGACAGGGGGCGAGCAGTACTTC CASSLVATGGEQYF
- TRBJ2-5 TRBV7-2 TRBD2 TGTGCCAGCAGCTGGCTAGCGGGAGCGGGGGGAGAGACCCAGTACTTC CASSWLAGAGGETQYF
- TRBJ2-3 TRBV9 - TGTGCCAGCAGCCTGGGACCTACGGGCACAGATACGCAGTATTTT CASSLGPTGTDTQYF
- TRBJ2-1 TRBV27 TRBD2 TGTGCCAGCCAGCGGATGGGAGGGGCCTACAATGAGCAGTTCTTC CASQRMGGAYNEQFF
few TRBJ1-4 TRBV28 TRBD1 TGTGCCAGCAAACAGGGGAATGAAAAACTGTTTTTT CASKQGNEKLFF
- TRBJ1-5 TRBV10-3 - TGTGCCATCAGTGAGTCGTATCAGCCCCAGCATTTT CAISESYQPQHF
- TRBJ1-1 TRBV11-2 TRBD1 TGTGCCAGCAGTTTTGTACAGGGGGCTAGGGCTTTCTTT CASSFVQGARAFF
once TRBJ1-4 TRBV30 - TGTGCCTGGTCCGATTGGACTGAAAAACTGTTTTTT CAWSDWTEKLFF
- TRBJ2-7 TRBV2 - TGTGCCAGCAGGGGCCCCCGTTTGCCCCACGAGCAGTACTTC CASRGPRLPHEQYF
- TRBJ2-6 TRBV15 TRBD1 TGTGCCACCAGCGACAGGGTCTTTGGGGCCAACGTCCTGACTTTC CATSDRVFGANVLTF
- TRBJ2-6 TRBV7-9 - TGTGCCAGCAGCCCGTACGGCTCTGGGGCCAACGTCCTGACTTTC CASSPYGSGANVLTF
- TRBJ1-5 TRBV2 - TGTGCCAGCAGTGAAGGACCGGGACCGCGGGTGAGGCAGCCCCAGCATTTT CASSEGPGPRVRQPQHF
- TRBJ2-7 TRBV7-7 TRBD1 TGTGCTAGCAGCTTAGAAGGGGACAGACCCTACGAGCAGTACTTC CASSLEGDRPYEQYF
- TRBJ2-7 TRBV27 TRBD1 TGTGCCAGCAGTTTAGGGACAGGGTTGACCTACGAGCAGTACTTC CASSLGTGLTYEQYF
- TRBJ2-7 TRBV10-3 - TGTGCCATCAGTCGGGACGGAGGAACGTACGAGCAGTACTTC CAISRDGGTYEQYF
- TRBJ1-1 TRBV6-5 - TGTGCCAGCAGCGCGGCGGACACGATGAACACTGAAGCTTTCTTT CASSAADTMNTEAFF
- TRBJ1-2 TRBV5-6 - TGTGCCAGCAGCTTGGAACACCAAAACTATGGCTACACCTTC CASSLEHQNYGYTF
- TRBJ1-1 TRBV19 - TGTGCCAGTAGTATGGCAGGGGCCAACACTGAAGCTTTCTTT CASSMAGANTEAFF
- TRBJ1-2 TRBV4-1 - TGCGCCAGCAGCCAATGGGGGGGCTACACCTTC CASSQWGGYTF
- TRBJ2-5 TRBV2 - TGTGCCAGCAGGCCCGCCCGTTCCCAAGAGACCCAGTACTTC CASRPARSQETQYF
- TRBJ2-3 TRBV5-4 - TGTGCCAGCAGCTTGACCGGGGACGGAGATACGCAGTATTTT CASSLTGDGDTQYF
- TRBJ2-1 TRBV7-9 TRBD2 TGTGCCAGCAGCCTTAGCGGGAGAAGAGGCAATGAGCAGTTCTTC CASSLSGRRGNEQFF
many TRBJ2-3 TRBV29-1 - TGCAGCGTTGTCGGGGCAACTAGCACAGATACGCAGTATTTT CSVVGATSTDTQYF
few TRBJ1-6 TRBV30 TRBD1 TGTGCCTGGAGAAGCTATCGACAGGGGGCTACACCCCTCCACTTT CAWRSYRQGATPLHF
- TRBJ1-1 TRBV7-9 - TGTGCCAGCACGGCAGGGAACACTGAAGCTTTCTTT CASTAGNTEAFF
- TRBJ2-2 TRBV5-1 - TGCGCCAGCAGCCTTGGAGTGCAGCCCGGGGAGCTGTTTTTT CASSLGVQPGELFF
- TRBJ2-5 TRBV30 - TGTGCCTGGAGTGGGGGACTTCAAGAGACCCAGTACTTC CAWSGGLQETQYF
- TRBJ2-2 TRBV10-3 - TGTGCCATCAACAGGGCGAACACCGGGGAGCTGTTTTTT CAINRANTGELFF
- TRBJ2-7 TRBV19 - TGTGCCAGTAGTGGCTGGTCGTCGGGCGAGCAGTACTTC CASSGWSSGEQYF
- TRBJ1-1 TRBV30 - TGTGCCTGGGGCAGACAGAACACTGAAGCTTTCTTT CAWGRQNTEAFF
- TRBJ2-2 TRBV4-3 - TGCGCCAGCAGCCAAGGGACAGCGAACACCGGGGAGCTGTTTTTT CASSQGTANTGELFF
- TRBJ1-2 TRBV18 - TGTGCCAGCTCGCCGGACAGCCTCTTCCATGGCTACACCTTC CASSPDSLFHGYTF
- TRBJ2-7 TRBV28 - TGTGCCAGCAGTTTCCGACCGTTACCGGAGCAGTACTTC CASSFRPLPEQYF
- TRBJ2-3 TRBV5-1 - TGCGCCAGCAGCTTGGGGACGGGGGATACGCAGTATTTT CASSLGTGDTQYF
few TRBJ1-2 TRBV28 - TGTGCCAGCAGCCGGCGGCAGATCTATGGCTACACCTTC CASSRRQIYGYTF
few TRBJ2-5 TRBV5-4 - TGTGCCAGCAGTAGGACGGACCAAGAGACCCAGTACTTC CASSRTDQETQYF
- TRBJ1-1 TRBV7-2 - TGTGCCAGCAGCTTAAGGGCCCTAGGGGTGGGCACTGAAGCTTTCTTT CASSLRALGVGTEAFF
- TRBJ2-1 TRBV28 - TGTGCCAGCAGTGCAGGGGGGTCTTCCTCCAATGAGCAGTTCTTC CASSAGGSSSNEQFF
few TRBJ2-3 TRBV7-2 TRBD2 TGTGCCAGCAGCCCAGGAGGACTAGCGGGAGTAGATACGCAGTATTTT CASSPGGLAGVDTQYF
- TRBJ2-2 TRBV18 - TGTGCCAGCTCACCTTCGACAGGGAACACCGGGGAGCTGTTTTTT CASSPSTGNTGELFF
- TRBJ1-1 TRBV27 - TGTGCCAGCAGCGTTTATTTTGGGAAGAACACTGAAGCTTTCTTT CASSVYFGKNTEAFF
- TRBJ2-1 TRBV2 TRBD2 TGTGCCAGCAGTGAAACCAATAGCGGGGGGCCGGGAGGCTACAATGAGCAGTTCTTC CASSETNSGGPGGYNEQFF
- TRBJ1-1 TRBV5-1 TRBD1 TGCGCCAGCAGCCAATGGACAGGGCTGAACACTGAAGCTTTCTTT CASSQWTGLNTEAFF
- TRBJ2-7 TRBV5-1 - TGCGCCAGCAGCTTGACTCCAGGGAACTACGAGCAGTACTTC CASSLTPGNYEQYF
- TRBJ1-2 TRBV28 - TGTGCCAGCAGGGCGTTTTCTCGGTTAAACTATGGCTACACCTTC CASRAFSRLNYGYTF
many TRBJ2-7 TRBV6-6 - TGTGCCAGCAGTGACTACTCCTACGAGCAGTACTTC CASSDYSYEQYF
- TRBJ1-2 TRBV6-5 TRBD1 TGTGCCAGCAGTTACTCGATGGGGACAGGAGGGAGTGGCTACACCTTC CASSYSMGTGGSGYTF